The 27 T cell receptor beta chains below come from one sample, sequenced in a study of persistence of HIV-infected CD4 T cells. Sequencing used immunoSEQ version 4 in survey mode. TCRdb keeps only in-frame clones here, not all; method: immunoSEQ multiplex PCR. Among 35,000 to 45,000 clones, less than 90% were seen once, and the ten largest hold around 1.5%. Lysates of CMV-infected fibroblasts at approximately 10 ug/mL stimulated these cells. CD40L-negative CD69-negative CD45RO-high memory CD4+ T cells were sorted as populations depleted of antigen-responding cells. Their antigen targets remain unknown. The source was CD4+ T cells sorted from PBMCs after roughly 18-hour stimulation, collected from a patient who received antiretroviral therapy. The receptor source for this set is an adult man with HIV who was CMV-seropositive.

V is TRBV5-1 and J is TRBJ2-2; TRBD1 matches 7 bases. The germline V gene encodes CDR1 SGHRS and CDR2 YFSETQ. The junction had 3 bases not matched to a gene; V was cut back by 3 bases and J by 1 base. The CDR3 extends over 15 amino acids. CDR3 region: CASSSTGRNTGELFF. Written as DNA, the CDR3 is TGCGCCAGCAGCTCGACAGGGAGGAACACCGGGGAGCTGTTTTTT. The full variable domain, with the rest looked up from reference TRBV5-1 and TRBJ2-2, is KAGVTQTPRYLIKTRGQQVTLSCSPISGHRSVSWYQQTPGQGLQFLFEYFSETQRNKGNFPGRFSGRQFSNSRSEMNVSTLELGDSALYLCASSSTGRNTGELFFGEGSRLTVL.

The V call is TRBV24-1, the J call TRBJ1-2; 7 bases line up with TRBD1. Per the germline V gene, CDR1 is KGHDR and CDR2 is SFDVKD. J gave up 5 bases and V 4 bases, and 9 bases lay outside the gene matches. The length of the CDR3 is 15 residues. CDR3 in amino acids: CATSDPSGTDYGYTF. The CDR3 DNA reads as TGTGCCACCAGTGACCCCTCCGGGACAGATTATGGCTACACCTTC.

The chain carries TRBV5-1 and TRBJ2-3; 7 bases match TRBD1. The CDR3 is 14 residues long. The germline CDR1 and CDR2 sequences are SGHRS and YFSETQ. J was trimmed by 1 base and V by 8 bases; bases with no gene match: 7. As DNA, the CDR3 is TGCGCCAGTTCCACAGGGGACCGCACAGATACGCAGTATTTT. This codes for CASSTGDRTDTQYF.

This clone was seen more than once but under ten times. The genes are TRBV7-9 and TRBJ1-2; D is ambiguous. The CDR3 is 12 amino acids. V was clipped by 1 base and J by 4 bases, with 4 bases between them. Germline CDR1 SEHNR, CDR2 FQNEAQ (reference sequence). DNA for the CDR3: TGTGCCAGCAGCTTAGAAAGCTATGGCTACACCTTC. Translated: CASSLESYGYTF.

The V and J genes are TRBV6-5 and TRBJ2-3; D may be TRBD2 (5 bases). The CDR3 extends over 15 amino acids. From germline, CDR1 is MNHEY and CDR2 SVGAGI. Trimming cost V 0 bases and J 3 bases, with 10 bases left between them. In DNA form, the CDR3 reads TGTGCCAGCAGTTACTCGACCGGGGTGACAGATACGCAGTATTTT. Amino acids: CASSYSTGVTDTQYF.

The rearrangement uses TRBV6-5 and TRBJ2-2; possibly TRBD1 or TRBD2 for D (5 bases each). This CDR3 contains 14 residues. Between the trimmed V and J ends, which lost 2 bases and 6 bases, there was a span of 10 bases. Germline V gives CDR1 MNHEY, CDR2 SVGAGI. CDR3 coding DNA: TGTGCCAGCAGTTACGATTGGGGGTCCGGGGAGCTGTTTTTT. This translates into CASSYDWGSGELFF.

This clone showed up just a few times. The V call is TRBV9, the J call TRBJ1-6, with D uncertain. The CDR3 covers 13 residues. Per the germline V gene, CDR1 is SGDLS and CDR2 is YYNGEE. Trimming removed 0 bases at V and 5 bases at J, with 3 bases between. The CDR3, as DNA: TGTGCCAGCAGCGTAGAAAATAATTCACCCCTCCACTTT. Protein product: CASSVENNSPLHF.

The chain couples TRBV6-5 to TRBJ1-2, with D maybe TRBD1 (5 bases). Deletions cut 6 bases from V and 12 bases from J, with 23 bases between. Germline V gene data show CDR1 as MNHEY and CDR2 as SVGAGI. This CDR3 has 14 amino acids. CDR3 amino acids: CASSSGRQPPVNTF. CDR3 in DNA: TGTGCCAGCAGCTCAGGGAGGCAGCCGCCTGTGAACACCTTC.

The chain uses TRBV14 and TRBJ1-3; maybe TRBD1 (5 bases). The ends were cut back, 0 bases at V and 1 base at J, with 13 bases in the middle. Per germline, CDR1 SGHDN and CDR2 FVKESK. The CDR3 length is 17 residues. The CDR3 sequence: CASSQDKGTLSGNTIYF. DNA for the CDR3: TGTGCCAGCAGCCAAGATAAGGGGACCCTATCTGGAAACACCATATATTTT.

This chain joins TRBV9 and TRBJ2-7; TRBD1 or TRBD2 may be the D gene (5 bases each). V lost 2 bases, J lost 3 bases, and 9 bases lay in between. The CDR3 runs to 13 residues. Germline V CDR1 and CDR2: SGDLS, YYNGEE. The CDR3 bases are TGTGCCAGCAGCGTGGGGACCCACTACGAGCAGTACTTC. Residues: CASSVGTHYEQYF.

This chain joins TRBV19 and TRBJ2-1, with 7 bases identical to TRBD2. The CDR3 loop spans 14 amino acids. The V gene end was trimmed by 7 bases and the J gene end by 2 bases; junction bases not matched to a gene: 5. CDR1 and CDR2 from the germline V gene are LNHDA and SQIVND (reference sequence). The CDR3 loop reads CASTPRGAYNEQFF. The CDR3 DNA reads as TGTGCCAGTACCCCCCGGGGGGCCTACAATGAGCAGTTCTTC. Full variable domain (rest looked up from reference TRBV19 and TRBJ2-1): DGGITQSPKYLFRKEGQNVTLSCEQNLNHDAMYWYRQDPGQGLRLIYYSQIVNDFQKGDIAEGYSVSREKKESFPLTVTSAQKNPTAFYLCASTPRGAYNEQFFGPGTRLTVL.

Of note for this clone: The same CDR3 also results from other DNA sequences found in this sample. The V call is TRBV5-1, the J call TRBJ1-3; D is unresolved. Germline V gene sequence: CDR1 SGHRS, CDR2 YFSETQ. The V and J ends lost 0 bases and 0 bases respectively, with 7 bases between them. The CDR3 is 15 amino acids. DNA of the CDR3: TGCGCCAGCAGCTTGGACGGGAGCTCTGGAAACACCATATATTTT. This translates into CASSLDGSSGNTIYF.

This clone came up a few times. The chain is built from TRBV19 and TRBJ2-7, with 10 positions matching TRBD1. Per germline, CDR1 LNHDA and CDR2 SQIVND (reference sequence). The CDR3 spans 16 residues. Trimming took 5 bases from V and 3 from J; bases not matched to a gene: 10. For the CDR3, the DNA is TGTGCCAGTAGTTCTTCGACCCGGACAGGGGGCTACGAGCAGTACTTC. This translates into CASSSSTRTGGYEQYF. The complete variable domain, with remaining parts taken from reference TRBV19 and TRBJ2-7, reads DGGITQSPKYLFRKEGQNVTLSCEQNLNHDAMYWYRQDPGQGLRLIYYSQIVNDFQKGDIAEGYSVSREKKESFPLTVTSAQKNPTAFYLCASSSSTRTGGYEQYFGPGTRLTVT.

This clone was detected a few times. The genes are TRBV6-1 and TRBJ1-2; tentatively, D is TRBD1 (5 bases). Deletions cut 2 bases from V and 8 bases from J, with 21 bases between. In germline, CDR1 is MNHNS, CDR2 SASEGT. The CDR3 is 16 amino acids. The CDR3 bases are TGTGCCAGCAGTGAATCCTTACCGCCGCTCCAGGGCGGCTACACCTTC. Translation: CASSESLPPLQGGYTF.

This clone was counted a single time. The chain carries TRBV15 and TRBJ1-1; D remains unclear. This CDR3 is 15 amino acids long. The V end was cut by 1 base, the J end by 0 bases, with 9 bases between. Germline CDR1 and CDR2: LNHNV and YYDKDF (reference sequence). The CDR3 reads CATSRGGLLNTEAFF. CDR3 sequence (DNA): TGTGCCACCAGCAGAGGGGGTCTTTTGAACACTGAAGCTTTCTTT.

The chain is built from TRBV6-5 and TRBJ2-2; D unresolved. The V gene's germline CDR1 is MNHEY and CDR2 SVGAGI. The V end lost 2 bases, the J end lost 0 bases, and 4 bases lay between the germline ends. The CDR3 is 14 amino acids. The CDR3: CASSYPSNTGELFF. The CDR3 nucleotides are TGTGCCAGCAGTTACCCGTCGAACACCGGGGAGCTGTTTTTT.

The V and J genes are TRBV6-2 or TRBV6-3 and TRBJ2-7; 7 bases agree with TRBD1. The germline CDR1 and CDR2 sequences are MNHEY and SVGEGT. The V and J ends lost 4 bases and 3 bases, in that order; junction bases with no gene match: 9. This CDR3 is 15 amino acids long. The CDR3: CASSFPLGTVYEQYF. The CDR3 DNA is TGTGCCAGCAGTTTCCCTTTGGGGACAGTCTACGAGCAGTACTTC.

The J gene is TRBJ2-3, the V gene TRBV9; D call uncertain. This CDR3 is 13 amino acids long. With 0 bases removed from V and 12 bases from J, the gap between germline ends came to 14 bases. CDR1 and CDR2 (germline): SGDLS, YYNGEE. The chain's CDR3 is CASSVEVNGLQYF. CDR3 DNA sequence: TGTGCCAGCAGCGTAGAAGTAAATGGCCTTCAGTATTTT.

The chain recombines TRBV5-4 with TRBJ1-1; a weak D match, TRBD1 (5 bases). Between the trimmed V and J ends, which lost 4 bases and 0 bases, there was a span of 16 bases. CDR1 and CDR2 (germline): SGHNT, YYREEE (reference sequence). CDR3 length: 16 residues. The CDR3, as DNA: TGTGCCAGCAGCCGGGACGGGACTGCGTTGAACACTGAAGCTTTCTTT. Amino acid sequence: CASSRDGTALNTEAFF.

The CDR3 DNA follows: TGTGCCAGCAGCGTTTTAGCGGACACCACGAATACGCAGTATTTT. It yields the protein CASSVLADTTNTQYF. The chain is built from TRBV7-2 and TRBJ2-3; TRBD2 is a possible D gene (6 bases). Germline V CDR1 and CDR2: SGHTA, FQGNSA. Trimming shortened V by 5 bases and J by 7 bases, and 19 bases separated the two germline ends. This CDR3 spans 15 amino acids.

V and J are TRBV6-5 and TRBJ2-2; D may be TRBD2 (7 bases). The germline V gene encodes CDR1 MNHEY and CDR2 SVGAGI. V lost 0 bases and J 5 bases, leaving 13 bases between the germline ends. This CDR3 spans 16 amino acids. In DNA form, the CDR3 reads TGTGCCAGCAGTTACTCGAATAGGGGGGGGACCGGGGAGCTGTTTTTT. Its translation: CASSYSNRGGTGELFF.

The chain joins TRBV29-1 to TRBJ1-1; TRBD1 is a possible D gene (6 bases). The CDR3 runs 15 residues. V was trimmed by 4 bases and J by 11 bases, leaving 26 bases between them. Germline-derived CDR1 and CDR2 are SQVTM and ANQGSEA. This CDR3 is CSVAAKGRAGGAAFF. CDR3 nucleotides: TGCAGCGTTGCCGCGAAGGGGCGTGCGGGGGGGGCCGCTTTCTTT.

The sample holds one count of this clone. The chain links TRBV28 to TRBJ2-7, with 7 bases matching TRBD2. The CDR3 sequence is 15 residues long. Germline V gene lookup returns CDR1 MDHEN and CDR2 SYDVKM. The ends lost 8 bases at V and 2 bases at J; junction bases unmatched: 12. The CDR3 region has the DNA TGTGCCAGCTGTGGGACTACCTTGGGGACCTACGAGCAGTACTTC. It specifies CASCGTTLGTYEQYF.

The chain uses TRBV30 and TRBJ1-2, with D uncertain. CDR3 length: 13 residues. Germline V gives CDR1 GTSNPN, CDR2 SVGIG (reference sequence). Deletions cut 1 base from V and 2 bases from J, with 8 bases between. The CDR3 nucleotides are TGTGCCTGGAGTGGGAGAAACAACTATGGCTACACCTTC. Amino acids: CAWSGRNNYGYTF.

The chain carries TRBV5-1 and TRBJ2-2, with D unresolved. The V end was cut by 0 bases, the J end by 4 bases, with 13 bases between. The CDR3 runs 16 residues. CDR1 and CDR2 (germline): SGHRS, YFSETQ. The CDR3 protein is CASSLEGLWGTGELFF. CDR3 sequence (DNA): TGCGCCAGCAGCTTGGAAGGGCTCTGGGGCACCGGGGAGCTGTTTTTT.

The V gene is TRBV3-1 (or the pseudogene TRBV3-2), the J gene TRBJ2-2, with no clear D. The CDR3 extends over 12 amino acids. V lost 1 base and J 10 bases, leaving 7 bases between the germline ends. Germline V CDR1 and CDR2: LGHDT, YNNKEL (reference sequence). CDR3: CASSQGVVELFF. CDR3 in DNA: TGTGCCAGCAGCCAAGGGGTGGTGGAGCTGTTTTTT.

The chain joins TRBV5-8 to TRBJ2-1; 9 bases are a match to TRBD1. Germline V gives CDR1 SGHTS, CDR2 YDEGEE. This CDR3 contains 14 residues. J gave up 8 bases and V 1 base, and 4 bases lay outside the gene matches. The CDR3 spells CASSLSRDRDEQFF. The CDR3 nucleotides read TGTGCCAGCAGCTTGTCCCGGGACAGGGATGAGCAGTTCTTC. The variable domain in full, completed from reference TRBV5-8 and TRBJ2-1, reads EAGVTQSPTHLIKTRGQQATLRCSPISGHTSVYWYQQALGLGLQFLLWYDEGEERNRGNFPPRFSGRQFPNYSSELNVNALELEDSALYLCASSLSRDRDEQFFGPGTRLTVL.